Each of the 13 T cell receptor beta chains below was sequenced from the same sample in a study of blood T cell repertoires in COVID-19. Using immunoSEQ multiplex PCR, the repertoire was profiled, and TCRdb retains in-frame clones only, with some absent. This sample has a few hundred thousand clones; 87% occur once, and the top ten carry approximately 8.1%. What was sequenced was peripheral blood. All receptors come from a woman aged 50 to 65 who had recovered from COVID-19.

The chain links TRBV5-4 to TRBJ2-5; the match to TRBD2 covers 15 bases. V lost 4 bases and J lost 5; bases outside the gene matches: 9. Per the germline V gene, CDR1 is SGHNT and CDR2 is YYREEE (reference sequence). The CDR3 runs to 17 residues. The CDR3 loop reads CASSPGLAGGPWETQYF. DNA for the CDR3: TGTGCCAGCAGCCCCGGACTAGCGGGGGGGCCGTGGGAGACCCAGTACTTC.

The chain has TRBV19 and TRBJ2-1; 13 nucleotides match TRBD2. Germline-derived CDR1 and CDR2 are LNHDA and SQIVND (reference sequence). With 5 bases clipped from V and 6 bases from J, the junction kept 7 bases outside the gene matches. CDR3 length: 16 amino acids. DNA for the CDR3: TGTGCCAGTAGTCCCAGGACTAGCGGGGGAAGCAATGAGCAGTTCTTC. Translation gives CASSPRTSGGSNEQFF.

The J gene is TRBJ2-5, the V gene TRBV7-2, with D tentatively TRBD2 (5 bases). Trimming took 1 base from V and 5 from J, leaving 11 bases between them. The CDR3 is 14 amino acids. CDR1 SGHTA and CDR2 FQGNSA come from the germline V gene. As DNA, the CDR3 is TGTGCCAGCAGCTTAGGAGGGCTCGGGGAGACCCAGTACTTC. This codes for CASSLGGLGETQYF. Full variable domain (remainder filled in from reference TRBV7-2 and TRBJ2-5): GAGVSQSPSNKVTEKGKDVELRCDPISGHTALYWYRQSLGQGLEFLIYFQGNSAPDKSGLPSDRFSAERTGGSVSTLTIQRTQQEDSAVYLCASSLGGLGETQYFGPGTRLLVL.

J is TRBJ1-2 and V is TRBV14, with 7 bases aligning to TRBD1. Unmatched junction bases numbered 6, after V lost 1 base and J lost 4 bases. This CDR3 comprises 15 residues. The germline CDR1 and CDR2 sequences are SGHDN and FVKESK. The CDR3 coding sequence is TGTGCCAGCAGCCAAGGGGGGACAGCGGTCTATGGCTACACCTTC. Protein sequence: CASSQGGTAVYGYTF.

The chain is built from TRBV24-1 and TRBJ2-1; no reliable D call. The germline CDR1 and CDR2 sequences are KGHDR and SFDVKD. V was shortened by 3 bases and J by 5 bases, with 16 bases between the two germline ends. This CDR3 region has 16 residues. The CDR3 DNA sequence: TGTGCCACCAGTGATGCCCTCCGGGTGGAAAACAATGAGCAGTTCTTC. It is translated as CATSDALRVENNEQFF.

CDR3 nucleotides: TGTGCCAGCAGCGTAGGCTGGCGGGAGGGGCGAGGAGAGCAGTACTTC. Its translation: CASSVGWREGRGEQYF. The chain has TRBV9 and TRBJ2-7, with TRBD2 identical over 9 bases. There are 16 residues in the CDR3. V trimming: 0 bases; J trimming: 7 bases; junction bases outside the gene matches: 11. Looked up from germline, CDR1 is SGDLS and CDR2 is YYNGEE.

This chain links TRBV9 with TRBJ2-7; 7 bases are shared with TRBD2. From germline, CDR1 is SGDLS and CDR2 YYNGEE. There are 17 residues in the CDR3. The J segment lost 3 bases and the V segment lost 0 bases, leaving 12 bases of the junction unmatched. The DNA for the CDR3 is TGTGCCAGCAGCGTAGCTCATCGCGGGAGACCCCACTACGAGCAGTACTTC. The encoded protein is CASSVAHRGRPHYEQYF.

This clone has only one observation. The chain links TRBV30 to TRBJ1-5; 9 nucleotides line up with TRBD1. Germline V gene data show CDR1 as GTSNPN and CDR2 as SVGIG (reference sequence). The CDR3 sequence is 15 residues long. V lost 2 bases, J lost 5 bases, and 7 bases stayed unmatched. This CDR3 is CAWSFGQGRDQPQHF. DNA for the CDR3: TGTGCCTGGAGTTTTGGACAGGGGAGGGATCAGCCCCAGCATTTT. The whole variable domain, filled in from reference TRBV30 and TRBJ1-5, reads SQTIHQWPATLVQPVGSPLSLECTVEGTSNPNLYWYRQAAGRGLQLLFYSVGIGQISSEVPQNLSASRPQDRQFILSSKKLLLSDSGFYLCAWSFGQGRDQPQHFGDGTRLSIL.

The V and J genes are TRBV25-1 and TRBJ2-5; D call uncertain. Looked up from germline, CDR1 is MGHDK and CDR2 is SYGVNS. The CDR3 runs 13 residues. Trimming took off 5 bases at V and 5 bases at J, with 12 bases between the two ends. The DNA of the CDR3 is TGTGCCAGCAGTCACGTGATCCGGGAGACCCAGTACTTC. This translates into CASSHVIRETQYF.

The V and J genes are TRBV5-6 and TRBJ2-5, with TRBD1 identical over 8 bases. V trimming: 2 bases; J trimming: 5 bases; junction bases outside the gene matches: 8. This CDR3 spans 15 amino acids. The germline gives CDR1 SGHDT, CDR2 YYEEEE. The CDR3 nucleotides are TGTGCCAGCAGCTTTCGACAGGGGAGATGGGAGACCCAGTACTTC. This codes for CASSFRQGRWETQYF.

The chain carries TRBV27 and TRBJ1-5; possibly TRBD1 for D (6 bases). The CDR3 spans 15 residues. Germline assignment: CDR1 MNHEY and CDR2 SMNVEV (reference sequence). V lost 6 bases, J lost 6 bases, and 18 bases lay in between. The CDR3 DNA follows: TGTGCCAGCAGCAGATACCGGGACACTATTCAGCCCCAGCATTTT. Amino acids: CASSRYRDTIQPQHF.

The chain links TRBV30 to TRBJ1-2; 12 nucleotides align to TRBD1. This CDR3 comprises 15 residues. CDR1 is GTSNPN and CDR2 is SVGIG in the germline V gene (reference sequence). The junction had 9 bases not matched to a gene; V was cut back by 5 bases and J by 5 bases. The CDR3 is CAWDGRGQGAYGYTF. The CDR3 region has the DNA TGTGCCTGGGACGGACGGGGACAGGGGGCATATGGCTACACCTTC. Using reference TRBV30 and TRBJ1-2 for the parts outside the CDR3, the full variable domain is SQTIHQWPATLVQPVGSPLSLECTVEGTSNPNLYWYRQAAGRGLQLLFYSVGIGQISSEVPQNLSASRPQDRQFILSSKKLLLSDSGFYLCAWDGRGQGAYGYTFGSGTRLTVV.

This clone was observed a handful of times. This chain links TRBV11-3 with TRBJ1-1; the match to TRBD1 covers 10 bases. This CDR3 has 20 residues. Germline values: CDR1 SGHNT, CDR2 YENEEA. The junction had 17 bases not matched to a gene; V was cut back by 3 bases and J by 1 base. The CDR3 DNA sequence: TGTGCCAGCAGCTTCAGATACATGAGACAGGGGGCCTTCCCGAACACTGAAGCTTTCTTT. It is translated as CASSFRYMRQGAFPNTEAFF.